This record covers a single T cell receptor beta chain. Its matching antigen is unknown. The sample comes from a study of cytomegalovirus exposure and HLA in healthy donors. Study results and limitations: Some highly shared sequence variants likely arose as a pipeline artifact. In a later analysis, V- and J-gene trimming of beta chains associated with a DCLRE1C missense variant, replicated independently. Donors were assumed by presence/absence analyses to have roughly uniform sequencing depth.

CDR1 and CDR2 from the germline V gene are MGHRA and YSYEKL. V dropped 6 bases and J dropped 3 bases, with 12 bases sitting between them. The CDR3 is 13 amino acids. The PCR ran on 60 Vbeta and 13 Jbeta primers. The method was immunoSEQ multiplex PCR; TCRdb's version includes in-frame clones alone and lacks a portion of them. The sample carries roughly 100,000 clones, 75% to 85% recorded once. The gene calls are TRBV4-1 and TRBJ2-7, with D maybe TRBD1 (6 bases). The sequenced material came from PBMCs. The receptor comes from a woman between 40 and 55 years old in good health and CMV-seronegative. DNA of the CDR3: TGCGCCAGCAGTTCACCGACAGGCTACGAGCAGTACTTC. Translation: CASSSPTGYEQYF.